The clone carrying this TCR beta chain was counted between two and nine times. The antigen is undetermined. Distinct nucleotide sequences in the sample also encode this CDR3. The assay was immunoSEQ multiplex PCR, and TCRdb's table has in-frame clones only and misses some. The sample carries 1,400,000 or so clones, 98% recorded once. Healthy HIV-negative adults with no recent acute infections or vaccinations were recruited as donors. Everyone who donated was a Caucasian adult who lived in Nashville, Tennessee. These data are taken from a study of shared clonotypes between healthy human individuals. Study-wide points: Generation probability values for non-shared clonotypes were lower than those for clonotypes shared by all four donors. Naive subsets generally exceeded memory subsets in estimated richness.

Trimming took 0 bases from V and 5 from J, leaving 3 bases between them. This CDR3 region has 12 residues. Germline CDR1 and CDR2: KGHSH and LQKENI. The TCR sequence derives from a man aged 25 to 40 in good health. The V call is TRBV18, the J call TRBJ2-3; D not certain. Sequencing input: naive CD4+ T cells sorted from blood. The sample's subset: CD45RA+ positively selected. The CDR3 loop reads CASSPPIDTQYF. The CDR3 DNA follows: TGTGCCAGCTCACCACCGATAGATACGCAGTATTTT.